This T cell receptor (beta chain) was observed in a study of cytotoxic CD8 clonotypes in ibrutinib-treated CLL. Findings of the study overall: Public clonotypes, rarely seen, contracted or held steady on treatment. Sustained-remission and progressing patients' sampling times differed.

The table came from immunoSEQ multiplex PCR; TCRdb's copy has only in-frame clones and leaves some out. The data contain tens of thousands of clones, approximately 75% of them seen just once; the ten biggest clones take up about 39%. As for this clone: Its target is unknown.

The sequence was collected from a human donor with chronic lymphocytic leukemia. The source was PBMCs, collected after 12 months of ibrutinib treatment.

The CDR3 loop is CASSGAGGAYGYTF. CDR3 nucleotides: TGTGCCAGCAGTGGAGCAGGGGGCGCCTATGGCTACACCTTC. The V and J genes are TRBV6-1 and TRBJ1-2; TRBD1 matches 8 bases. This CDR3 comprises 14 residues. Per the germline V gene, CDR1 is MNHNS and CDR2 is SASEGT. V shed 4 bases, J shed 4 bases, and the junction held 5 bases outside the gene matches.